Each of the 22 T cell receptor beta chains below was sequenced from the same sample in a study of T cells in Graves' hyperthyroidism and ophthalmopathy. Amplified regions were TCR beta CDR3 sequences from RNA transcripts. In the first-round RT-PCR of the TCR CDR3, the HTBI primer set was used. A single record per CDR3 protein comes from TCRdb applying MiXCR to the multiplex PCR reads. The table lists about 500,000 distinct CDR3 sequences, 16% of them singletons, with 25% to 30% in the top ten. Sample: blood. The receptors were sampled from a woman between 25 and 40 years old with Graves' ophthalmopathy.

In this sample, this clonotype turned up a few times. J is TRBJ2-7 and V is TRBV5-1, with D perhaps TRBD1 (5 bases). Germline V lookup: CDR1 SGHRS, CDR2 YFSETQ. The V end was cut by 3 bases, the J end by 4 bases, with 14 bases between. This CDR3 is built from 14 residues. The CDR3 region has the DNA TGCGCCAGCAGCTCTTATATGACAGATTACGAGCAGTACTTC. It specifies CASSSYMTDYEQYF.

This clonotype was seen many times. This chain's CDR3 is CAWSSSGPGELFF. The CDR3 DNA reads as TGTGCCTGGAGTTCGTCGGGTCCCGGGGAGCTGTTTTTT. V gene TRBV30 combines with J gene TRBJ2-2; D unclear. From germline, CDR1 is GTSNPN and CDR2 SVGIG (reference sequence). Trimming removed 2 bases at V and 6 bases at J, with 10 bases between. The CDR3 length is 13 residues. The full variable domain, in which reference TRBV30 and TRBJ2-2 provide the parts outside the CDR3, is SQTIHQWPATLVQPVGSPLSLECTVEGTSNPNLYWYRQAAGRGLQLLFYSVGIGQISSEVPQNLSASRPQDRQFILSSKKLLLSDSGFYLCAWSSSGPGELFFGEGSRLTVL.

This clonotype was observed at least ten times. J is TRBJ2-5 and V is TRBV7-9; D remains ambiguous. The CDR3 is 14 residues long. Germline assignment: CDR1 SEHNR and CDR2 FQNEAQ (reference sequence). Deletions cut 5 bases from V and 4 bases from J, with 14 bases between. In DNA form, the CDR3 reads TGTGCCAGCAGCGCTGGCGGCCCCAGAGAGACCCAGTACTTC. It translates to CASSAGGPRETQYF. Full variable domain (outside the CDR3, taken from reference TRBV7-9 and TRBJ2-5): DTGVSQNPRHKITKRGQNVTFRCDPISEHNRLYWYRQTLGQGPEFLTYFQNEAQLEKSRLLSDRFSAERPKGSFSTLEIQRTEQGDSAMYLCASSAGGPRETQYFGPGTRLLVL.

This clonotype was recorded many times. The chain employs TRBV20-1 and TRBJ2-7; 8 bases agree with TRBD2. The CDR3 runs 16 residues. The germline CDR1 and CDR2 sequences are DFQATT and SNEGSKA (reference sequence). V was pared by 5 bases and J by 5 bases, with 17 bases of the junction left unmatched. The CDR3 reads CSAPPWVGLENDEQYF. The CDR3 region has the DNA TGCAGTGCTCCTCCCTGGGTGGGACTAGAGAACGACGAGCAGTACTTC.

In its sample, this clonotype was seen a few times. The chain combines TRBV12-3 or TRBV12-4 with TRBJ1-4; 8 bases line up with TRBD1. V lost 0 bases to trimming and J lost 7 bases; unmatched junction nucleotides: 7. CDR3 length equals 16 residues. In nucleotides, the CDR3 is TGTGCCAGCAGTTTAGCGGCCCAGGGGGCCGGTGAAAAACTGTTTTTT. Residues: CASSLAAQGAGEKLFF.

This clonotype was observed many times. The chain is built from TRBV6-5 and TRBJ2-7; D is uncertain. V was shortened by 2 bases and J by 2 bases, with 16 bases between the two germline ends. Germline CDR1 MNHEY, CDR2 SVGAGI. The CDR3 totals 16 residues. The CDR3 sequence: CASSYRSPYRTYEQYF. The CDR3 nucleotides are TGTGCCAGCAGTTACCGGTCACCCTATCGCACCTACGAGCAGTACTTC.

This clonotype was seen a few times. The J gene is TRBJ2-1, the V gene TRBV18, with D unresolved. CDR1 is KGHSH, CDR2 LQKENI, per germline. V dropped 0 bases and J dropped 10 bases, with 4 bases sitting between them. CDR3 length: 11 amino acids. CDR3 protein: CASSPPEEQFF. In DNA, the CDR3 is TGTGCCAGCTCACCACCAGAGGAGCAGTTCTTC. The full variable domain, in which reference TRBV18 and TRBJ2-1 provide the parts outside the CDR3, is NAGVMQNPRHLVRRRGQEARLRCSPMKGHSHVYWYRQLPEEGLKFMVYLQKENIIDESGMPKERFSAEFPKEGPSILRIQQVVRGDSAAYFCASSPPEEQFFGPGTRLTVL.

J is TRBJ2-7 and V is TRBV12-3 or TRBV12-4, with unresolved D. Trimming cost V 6 bases and J 4 bases, with 13 bases left between them. This CDR3 is 13 amino acids long. CDR3 bases: TGTGCCAGCAGACCACCCCAGGAGTACGAGCAGTACTTC. This translates into CASRPPQEYEQYF.

The genes are TRBV7-2 and TRBJ2-5; TRBD1 matches at 11 bases. Trimming cost V 1 base and J 5 bases; bases outside gene matches: 3. CDR3 length: 15 residues. Germline V gives CDR1 SGHTA, CDR2 FQGNSA. The CDR3 nucleotides read TGTGCCAGCAGCTTAGGGACAGGGGGCTATGAGACCCAGTACTTC. Its translation is CASSLGTGGYETQYF.

This clonotype was counted ten times or more. The chain joins TRBV20-1 to TRBJ1-2; D may be TRBD1 (5 bases). The CDR3 has 13 residues. Germline-derived CDR1 and CDR2 are DFQATT and SNEGSKA (reference sequence). V was pared by 4 bases and J by 5 bases, with 14 bases between. CDR3 sequence reads: CSATDSVVYGYTF. CDR3 DNA sequence: TGCAGTGCTACTGACAGCGTCGTTTATGGCTACACCTTC.

This clonotype was detected many times. V usage is TRBV28 and J usage is TRBJ2-5; D remains unclear. Between the trimmed V and J ends, which lost 6 bases and 4 bases, there was a span of 9 bases. CDR1 is MDHEN, CDR2 SYDVKM, per germline. This CDR3 spans 12 amino acids. The CDR3 sequence is CASRVGGETQYF. CDR3 nucleotides: TGTGCCAGCAGAGTCGGCGGAGAGACCCAGTACTTC.

This clonotype occurred a few times. V gene TRBV18 combines with J gene TRBJ2-2; D is ambiguous. The CDR3 has 14 residues. The germline V and J ends were trimmed by 5 bases and 3 bases, with 10 bases remaining between them. Germline loops: CDR1 KGHSH, CDR2 LQKENI. CDR3 sequence (DNA): TGTGCCAGCTCAGAACTGGGGTACACCGGGGAGCTGTTTTTT. Translating it yields CASSELGYTGELFF.

This chain's CDR3 is CASILRGNNEQFF. The DNA for the CDR3 is TGTGCCAGCATCTTACGCGGGAACAATGAGCAGTTCTTC. V usage is TRBV6-1 and J usage is TRBJ2-1; perhaps TRBD2 as D (6 bases). Germline V gene lookup returns CDR1 MNHNS and CDR2 SASEGT. Trimming cost V 7 bases and J 5 bases, with 12 bases left between them. The CDR3 consists of 13 residues.

This chain joins TRBV14 and TRBJ2-7; D may correspond to TRBD1 or TRBD2 (5 bases each). The length of the CDR3 is 15 residues. Trimming stripped 2 bases from V and 0 bases from J, with 11 bases between. CDR1 and CDR2 from the germline V gene are SGHDN and FVKESK. The CDR3 nucleotides are TGTGCCAGCAGCCAAACCCGGGACGTCTCCTACGAGCAGTACTTC. This gives the protein CASSQTRDVSYEQYF.

This clonotype was seen repeatedly, ten times or more. V gene TRBV9 combines with J gene TRBJ1-5; D is unresolved. The CDR3 contains 15 residues. V was trimmed by 5 bases and J by 1 base, leaving 13 bases between them. Germline V CDR1 and CDR2: SGDLS, YYNGEE. In DNA, the CDR3 is TGTGCCAGCAGTCCGGGTGTGGTGAGCAATCAGCCCCAGCATTTT. Encoded protein: CASSPGVVSNQPQHF.

The chain links TRBV20-1 to TRBJ2-5, with 8 nucleotides matching TRBD2. CDR1 is DFQATT and CDR2 is SNEGSKA in the germline V gene (reference sequence). The J segment lost 1 base and the V segment lost 2 bases, leaving 12 bases of the junction unmatched. The CDR3 has 17 residues. CDR3 in DNA: TGCAGTGCTAGAAACTTTCGGGGGGGCTTGGGCCAAGAGACCCAGTACTTC. Its translation: CSARNFRGGLGQETQYF.

This clonotype was detected ten times or more. This chain connects TRBV7-9 to TRBJ2-7; 13 positions agree with TRBD2. V was clipped by 4 bases and J by 6 bases; unmatched bases: 6. This CDR3 is 15 amino acids long. Germline V CDR1 and CDR2: SEHNR, FQNEAQ (reference sequence). Written as DNA, the CDR3 is TGTGCCAGCAGCTGGAGGACTAGCGGGAGCGGCGAGCAGTACTTC. It is translated as CASSWRTSGSGEQYF.

About this clonotype: Since a much larger clone is just one base distant, this may be a read error. The chain recombines TRBV2 with TRBJ2-7; TRBD2 matches at 12 bases. Germline V lookup: CDR1 SNHLY, CDR2 FYNNEI. The V gene end was trimmed by 10 bases and the J gene end by 2 bases; junction bases not matched to a gene: 12. The CDR3 has 16 amino acids. This CDR3 is CAIQPSGRDATYEQYF. The CDR3 nucleotides read TGTGCCATTCAACCTAGCGGGAGGGACGCAACCTACGAGCAGTACTTC.

V usage is TRBV7-9 and J usage is TRBJ2-7; TRBD1 or TRBD2 may be the D gene (5 bases each). Per germline, CDR1 SEHNR and CDR2 FQNEAQ (reference sequence). The V end was cut by 4 bases, the J end by 9 bases, with 13 bases between. This CDR3 spans 12 amino acids. The CDR3 spells CASSSEGPLQYF. The CDR3 DNA follows: TGTGCCAGCAGCTCCGAGGGACCTCTGCAGTACTTC.

This rearrangement joins TRBV6-2 or TRBV6-3 to TRBJ1-4, with 11 bases identical to TRBD1. Germline V lookup: CDR1 MNHEY, CDR2 SVGEGT. The CDR3 is 15 amino acids. V was clipped by 6 bases and J by 8 bases; unmatched bases: 8. The CDR3: CASSDRGTGGEKLFF. CDR3 nucleotides: TGTGCCAGCAGCGACCGAGGGACAGGGGGAGAAAAACTGTTTTTT.

The chain uses TRBV6-1 and TRBJ2-1; no clear D. The germline V gene encodes CDR1 MNHNS and CDR2 SASEGT. Trimming pared 1 base from V and 6 bases from J, leaving 13 bases between. There are 15 residues in the CDR3. For the CDR3, the DNA is TGTGCCAGCAGTGAAGAGGCAGAGCGTCGCAATGAGCAGTTCTTC. Translation: CASSEEAERRNEQFF.

This clonotype was observed a handful of times. This chain links TRBV20-1 with TRBJ2-7; D tentatively reads TRBD1 or TRBD2 (5 bases each). The CDR3 has 13 residues. The germline V and J ends were trimmed by 8 bases and 2 bases, with 16 bases remaining between them. Germline lookup yields CDR1 DFQATT and CDR2 SNEGSKA (reference sequence). CDR3 amino acids: CSTLRDGTYEQYF. CDR3 bases: TGCAGTACCTTAAGGGACGGAACCTACGAGCAGTACTTC.